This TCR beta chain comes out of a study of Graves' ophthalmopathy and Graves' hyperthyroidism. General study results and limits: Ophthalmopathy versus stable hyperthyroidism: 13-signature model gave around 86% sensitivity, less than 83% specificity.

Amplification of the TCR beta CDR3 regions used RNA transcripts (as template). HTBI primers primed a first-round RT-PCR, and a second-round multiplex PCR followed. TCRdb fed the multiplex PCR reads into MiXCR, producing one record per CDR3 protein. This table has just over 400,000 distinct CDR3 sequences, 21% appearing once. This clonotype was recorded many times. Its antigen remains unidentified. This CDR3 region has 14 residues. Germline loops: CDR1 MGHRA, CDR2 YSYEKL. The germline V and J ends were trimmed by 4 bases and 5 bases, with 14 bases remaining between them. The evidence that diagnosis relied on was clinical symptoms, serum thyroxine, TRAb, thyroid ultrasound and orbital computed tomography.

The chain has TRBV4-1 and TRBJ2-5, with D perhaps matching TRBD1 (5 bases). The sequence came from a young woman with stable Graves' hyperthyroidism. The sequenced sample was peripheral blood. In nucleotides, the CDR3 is TGCGCCAGCAGCCCCAGGGTACTTGAGGAGACCCAGTACTTC. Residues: CASSPRVLEETQYF.